Listed here are 20 T cell receptor beta chains from one sample, sequenced in a study of early T cells in non-severe SARS-CoV-2 infection. TCRdb processed the 5' RACE reads anew with MiXCR; each CDR3 protein has one entry. Here the sample spans around 81,000 distinct CDR3 sequences, 13% to 15% being singletons. Sequenced: whole blood. The receptors were gathered from an adult who was a healthcare worker with PCR-confirmed SARS-CoV-2 infection or an uninfected control (not recorded which).

As for this clonotype: Just one base apart from a much larger clone, this may be a read error. The chain uses TRBV6-4 and TRBJ2-1; 8 nucleotides agree with TRBD2. There are 15 residues in the CDR3. Per germline, CDR1 MRHNA and CDR2 SNTAGT. CDR3 DNA sequence: TGTGCCAGCAGTGAAAGCGGGGGCTCCTTCAATGAGCAGTTCTTC. It yields the protein CASSESGGSFNEQFF.

At least ten counts were recorded for this clonotype. V and J are TRBV5-1 and TRBJ1-3; TRBD1 matches at 7 bases. Per the germline V gene, CDR1 is SGHRS and CDR2 is YFSETQ. With 4 bases clipped from V and 0 bases from J, the junction kept 7 bases outside the gene matches. This CDR3 is built from 16 residues. CDR3 DNA sequence: TGCGCCAGCAGCGACACGGGACAGAGCTCTGGAAACACCATATATTTT. Its protein is CASSDTGQSSGNTIYF.

The chain recombines TRBV6-6 with TRBJ1-3; 7 bases align to TRBD1. There are 11 residues in the CDR3. The germline V gene has CDR1 MNHNY and CDR2 SVGAGI (reference sequence). The trim removed 5 bases at V and 14 bases at J, leaving 6 bases unmatched. In nucleotides, the CDR3 is TGTGCCAGCAGTGATTCCGGGACAGTATATTTT. Protein sequence: CASSDSGTVYF.

The chain is built from TRBV12-3 or TRBV12-4 and TRBJ2-1; 9 bases map to TRBD2. CDR3 length: 16 amino acids. V dropped 5 bases and J dropped 6; count of bases not matched to a gene: 11. CDR3 protein: CASSVHSGGLSNEQFF. The DNA for the CDR3 is TGTGCCAGCAGTGTCCATAGCGGGGGCCTTTCCAATGAGCAGTTCTTC.

This chain uses TRBV29-1 with TRBJ2-7; D might be TRBD1 or TRBD2, each matching 6 bases. Trimming left V 6 bases short and J 0 bases short, with 9 bases between. The CDR3 is 12 amino acids. CDR1 and CDR2 from the germline V gene are SQVTM and ANQGSEA. The CDR3 nucleotides are TGCAGCGTAGGGGGACTCTCCTACGAGCAGTACTTC. Protein sequence: CSVGGLSYEQYF.

This clonotype was recorded many times. This CDR3 reads CATSLGLNTGELFF. Written as DNA, the CDR3 is TGTGCCACCAGCCTCGGACTGAACACCGGGGAGCTGTTTTTT. The chain combines TRBV15 with TRBJ2-2; possible D gene TRBD2, 5 bases. The germline V gene encodes CDR1 LNHNV and CDR2 YYDKDF (reference sequence). The CDR3 spans 14 residues. V lost 5 bases to trimming and J lost 1 base, with 8 bases between them.

This clonotype was counted between two and nine times. V and J are TRBV29-1 and TRBJ2-3; D unresolved. CDR1 and CDR2 from the germline V gene are SQVTM and ANQGSEA. The CDR3 runs to 11 residues. With 6 bases removed from V and 4 bases from J, the gap between germline ends came to 8 bases. The CDR3, as DNA: TGCAGCGTCAACGAGGCAGATACGCAGTATTTT. Translated: CSVNEADTQYF.

The chain uses TRBV7-2 and TRBJ2-7; D possibly corresponds to TRBD2 (6 bases). The V gene's germline CDR1 is SGHTA and CDR2 FQGNSA. The CDR3 loop spans 16 amino acids. V shed 1 base and J shed 0 bases, with 13 bases lying between them. The CDR3, as DNA: TGTGCCAGCAGCTTAGGGGGGACTGCCCTCTCCTACGAGCAGTACTTC. Protein sequence: CASSLGGTALSYEQYF.

The sample holds many counts of this clonotype. The chain joins TRBV23-1 to TRBJ2-3, with a weak D call TRBD2 (5 bases). TRBV23-1 is an open reading frame, and its role is uncertain. The CDR3 spans 15 residues. V lost 8 bases and J lost 6, with 21 bases in between. CDR3 sequence (DNA): TGCGCCAGCTCCTTCCGCGGACTCTCGGGGGATACGCAGTATTTT. Protein product: CASSFRGLSGDTQYF.

This clonotype was seen many times. This rearrangement joins TRBV18 to TRBJ1-2, with D possibly being TRBD1 (5 bases). V lost 3 bases and J 7 bases, leaving 18 bases between the germline ends. The length of the CDR3 is 15 residues. Germline V lookup: CDR1 KGHSH, CDR2 LQKENI. CDR3 sequence (DNA): TGTGCCAGCTCACCCGAGGGACGGAGTGGAGGTGGCTACACCTTC. Its translation: CASSPEGRSGGGYTF.

The V gene is TRBV27, the J gene TRBJ1-1; 7 bases fit TRBD1. The junction had 3 bases not matched to a gene; V was cut back by 5 bases and J by 0 bases. Germline lookup yields CDR1 MNHEY and CDR2 SMNVEV (reference sequence). The CDR3 contains 14 residues. The CDR3 sequence is CASSPTGMNTEAFF. DNA of the CDR3: TGTGCCAGCAGTCCGACAGGGATGAACACTGAAGCTTTCTTT.

This clonotype has a count of ten or more. This rearrangement joins TRBV20-1 to TRBJ2-3; no definite D call. CDR3 length: 11 amino acids. Trimming removed 3 bases from V and 5 bases from J, with 6 bases in between. Germline V lookup: CDR1 DFQATT, CDR2 SNEGSKA (reference sequence). For the CDR3, the DNA is TGCAGTGCTAGGGGGTTAGATACGCAGTATTTT. Translation: CSARGLDTQYF.

This sequence joins TRBV29-1 and TRBJ2-7; D gene uncertain. V lost 6 bases to trimming and J lost 3 bases, with 21 bases between them. The CDR3 runs to 15 residues. Germline CDR1 is SQVTM and CDR2 is ANQGSEA. CDR3 sequence reads: CSVETFGSRGYEQYF. CDR3 in DNA: TGCAGCGTCGAAACCTTCGGGTCTAGAGGCTACGAGCAGTACTTC.

The table lists this clonotype with a few counts. The rearrangement uses TRBV12-3 or TRBV12-4 and TRBJ2-7; no definite D call. Trimming shortened V by 5 bases and J by 4 bases, and 6 bases separated the two germline ends. CDR3 length: 11 residues. The CDR3 DNA is TGTGCCAGCAGTCGCTGGTACGAGCAGTACTTC. Its translation is CASSRWYEQYF.

This clonotype was counted only a few times. The gene calls are TRBV10-3 and TRBJ2-1, with TRBD1 matching 10 bases. With V trimmed by 5 bases and J by 4 bases, 11 bases remained unmatched. The CDR3 spans 17 residues. Germline CDR1 and CDR2: ENHRY and SYGVKD. The CDR3 region has the DNA TGTGCCATCAGTCCCCCGCCGACAGGGGGCAGGTACAATGAGCAGTTCTTC. Protein sequence: CAISPPPTGGRYNEQFF.

The rearrangement links TRBV20-1 to TRBJ2-1, with D possibly TRBD1 on 5 matching bases. CDR1 DFQATT and CDR2 SNEGSKA come from the germline V gene (reference sequence). The CDR3 covers 12 residues. Trimming left V 5 bases short and J 9 bases short, with 14 bases between. CDR3 residues: CSAATDKAEQFF. Here the CDR3 DNA reads TGCAGTGCTGCGACAGATAAGGCTGAGCAGTTCTTC.

The chain is built from TRBV19 and TRBJ2-2; TRBD1 agrees at 9 bases. The CDR3 extends over 16 amino acids. The J segment lost 3 bases and the V segment lost 2 bases, leaving 4 bases of the junction unmatched. Per germline, CDR1 LNHDA and CDR2 SQIVND (reference sequence). The CDR3 here is CASSILGQGYTGELFF. For the CDR3, the DNA is TGTGCCAGTAGTATATTGGGACAGGGATACACCGGGGAGCTGTTTTTT.

This clonotype has just a few counts. V gene TRBV7-9 combines with J gene TRBJ2-1, with D possibly being TRBD2 (6 bases). Germline V gene lookup returns CDR1 SEHNR and CDR2 FQNEAQ (reference sequence). This CDR3 has 12 amino acids. V was shortened by 5 bases and J by 15 bases, with 17 bases between the two germline ends. This CDR3 is CASSPGGIVLFF. DNA of the CDR3: TGTGCCAGCAGCCCCGGAGGGATAGTCCTGTTCTTC.

This chain joins TRBV6-2 or TRBV6-3 and TRBJ2-1; D remains unclear. CDR3 size: 11 residues. Trimming shortened V by 6 bases and J by 6 bases, and 6 bases separated the two germline ends. Germline CDR1 and CDR2: MNHEY and SVGEGT. CDR3 DNA: TGTGCCAGCAGACAGAGCAATGAGCAGTTCTTC. Its translation: CASRQSNEQFF.

The V call is TRBV5-4, the J call TRBJ1-1; weak D call: TRBD1 (6 bases). V was shortened by 4 bases and J by 0 bases, with 10 bases between the two germline ends. Germline-derived CDR1 and CDR2 are SGHNT and YYREEE (reference sequence). CDR3 size: 14 residues. In DNA form, the CDR3 reads TGTGCCAGCAGCACGGGGGCACTGAACACTGAAGCTTTCTTT. The encoded protein is CASSTGALNTEAFF.